The clone carrying this T cell receptor (beta chain) was detected a few times. Its antigen is still unknown. Unique molecular identifiers were affixed to discrete cDNA molecules within the library. TCRdb re-analysed the RACE reads in MiXCR, keeping a single row per CDR3 protein. This table has about 360,000 distinct CDR3 sequences, about 7% appearing once. Time point given: patch test 1, 2 weeks after DPC sensitization. Treatment reported: therapeutic diphenylcyclopropenone sensitization with weekly scalp DPC. The sample comes from a study of human T cells and chemical hapten exposure. Study conclusions and caveats: Compared to controls, expanded TCRs made significantly more large clusters of similar CDR3s. TCRs above 1 in 1000 frequency stayed constant with DPC sensitization.

Germline V CDR1 and CDR2: SQVTM, ANQGSEA. Trimming took off 7 bases at V and 2 bases at J, with 10 bases between the two ends. The CDR3 spans 12 residues. The chain employs TRBV29-1 and TRBJ2-3; no definite D call. The sequencing used whole blood, collected in connection with sensitization to the hapten diphenylcyclopropenone (DPC). The sequence came from a woman aged 18-35 years with alopecia areata. Some clones in this sample may be carry-over from other donors' samples. The CDR3 DNA reads as TGCAGCGCTTATACACACACAGATACGCAGTATTTT. This gives the protein CSAYTHTDTQYF.